The 16 T cell receptor beta chains reported below all come from one sample, sequenced in a study of response to subunit inactivated influenza vaccine. From the RT-PCR reads, TCRdb called clonotypes with MiXCR, one entry per CDR3 protein. The sample has about 540,000 distinct CDR3 sequences, roughly 25% seen once. These records were also assigned to another study, of T cells expressing NK-cell markers. That study reports: Generation of TCR beta cDNA was performed by 5'RACE template switching incorporating UMIs.

Specimen: CD4+ T cells sorted from PBMCs, collected roughly 13 days after vaccination. The receptors come from a man over 45 who received an inactivated influenza vaccine.

This clonotype was observed a handful of times. The rearrangement links TRBV12-3 or TRBV12-4 to TRBJ2-2, with TRBD1 matching 7 bases. The CDR3 length is 14 residues. Losses at the gene ends were 5 bases for V and 6 bases for J; bases not matched to a gene: 6. CDR3 amino acids: CASSRDRDAGELFF. As DNA, the CDR3 is TGTGCCAGCAGTCGCGACAGGGATGCCGGGGAGCTGTTTTTT.

The chain combines TRBV5-1 with TRBJ2-5; TRBD1 might be the D (6 bases). Germline loops: CDR1 SGHRS, CDR2 YFSETQ. With 6 bases removed from V and 2 bases from J, the gap between germline ends came to 17 bases. The CDR3 spans 15 residues. The CDR3, as DNA: TGCGCCAGCACTCCCACAGGGTCAGCACAAGAGACCCAGTACTTC. This gives the protein CASTPTGSAQETQYF.

This clonotype was observed at least ten times. The CDR3 loop is CASRFLRGDTQYF. CDR3 sequence (DNA): TGTGCCAGCAGGTTCCTTAGGGGAGATACGCAGTATTTT. The chain recombines TRBV6-5 with TRBJ2-3; D may be TRBD1 (5 bases). Trimming shortened V by 6 bases and J by 5 bases, and 12 bases separated the two germline ends. In germline, CDR1 is MNHEY, CDR2 SVGAGI. This CDR3 spans 13 amino acids.

This clonotype was counted between two and nine times. The chain has TRBV29-1 and TRBJ2-3; D is unclear. The CDR3 has 13 residues. Trimming removed 4 bases from V and 6 bases from J, with 14 bases in between. Looked up from germline, CDR1 is SQVTM and CDR2 is ANQGSEA. In nucleotides, the CDR3 is TGCAGCGTTGCTAATATGGGGTGGGATACGCAGTATTTT. Protein sequence: CSVANMGWDTQYF.

This clonotype showed up just a few times. The chain combines TRBV3-1 with TRBJ2-7; TRBD1 matches at 7 bases. There are 16 residues in the CDR3. V was clipped by 1 base and J by 2 bases; unmatched bases: 8. Looked up from germline, CDR1 is LGHDT and CDR2 is YNNKEL (reference sequence). CDR3 sequence: CASSQAYRDRTYEQYF. The DNA of the CDR3 is TGTGCCAGCAGCCAAGCCTACCGGGACAGAACCTACGAGCAGTACTTC.

The chain couples TRBV7-2 to TRBJ1-4; perhaps TRBD1 as D (6 bases). The CDR3 totals 14 residues. Trimming stripped 0 bases from V and 10 bases from J, with 12 bases between. Germline assignment: CDR1 SGHTA and CDR2 FQGNSA. The CDR3 loop is CASSLAYREGKLFF. In nucleotides, the CDR3 is TGTGCCAGCAGCTTAGCGTACAGGGAAGGAAAACTGTTTTTT.

The chain carries TRBV7-6 and TRBJ2-7; either TRBD1 or TRBD2 may supply D (6 bases each). Trimming removed 4 bases from V and 2 bases from J, with 12 bases in between. The CDR3 totals 14 residues. CDR1 and CDR2 (germline): SGHVS, FNYEAQ. In nucleotides, the CDR3 is TGTGCCAGCAGCTCTCAGGAGGGGGCCTACGAGCAGTACTTC. Translation: CASSSQEGAYEQYF.

Only a few counts were recorded for this clonotype. This sequence joins TRBV14 and TRBJ2-7; maybe TRBD2 (6 bases). The germline V gene encodes CDR1 SGHDN and CDR2 FVKESK. This CDR3 has 15 residues. V gave up 3 bases and J gave up 3 bases, with 15 bases separating them. CDR3 in amino acids: CASSQGGPGGYEQYF. The CDR3 DNA follows: TGTGCCAGCAGCCAGGGGGGACCTGGAGGCTACGAGCAGTACTTC.

The chain uses TRBV7-2 and TRBJ2-5; 8 bases are shared with TRBD1. In germline, CDR1 is SGHTA, CDR2 FQGNSA. After removal of 1 base from V and 5 bases from J, the junction contained 6 bases not matched to a gene. The CDR3 totals 15 residues. In DNA form, the CDR3 reads TGTGCCAGCAGCTTAGGGCCAGGGGGCGGGGAGACCCAGTACTTC. Encoded protein: CASSLGPGGGETQYF.

This chain links TRBV12-3 or TRBV12-4 with TRBJ1-2, with D possibly being TRBD1 (5 bases). Trimming stripped 10 bases from V and 4 bases from J, with 19 bases between. This CDR3 comprises 14 residues. The CDR3 sequence: CATTDQTGTYGYTF. DNA of the CDR3: TGTGCCACCACCGACCAAACCGGGACCTATGGCTACACCTTC.

This clonotype was observed a few times. The chain couples TRBV29-1 to TRBJ1-2; TRBD1 is a possible D gene (5 bases). Germline V gene data show CDR1 as SQVTM and CDR2 as ANQGSEA. Deletions cut 3 bases from V and 8 bases from J, with 16 bases between. This CDR3 contains 13 residues. The CDR3 sequence is CSVENEGAGGYTF. The CDR3 DNA reads as TGCAGCGTTGAGAACGAAGGGGCGGGAGGCTACACCTTC. The variable domain in full, completed from reference TRBV29-1 and TRBJ1-2, reads SAVISQKPSRDICQRGTSLTIQCQVDSQVTMMFWYRQQPGQSLTLIATANQGSEATYESGFVIDKFPISRPNLTFSTLTVSNMSPEDSSIYLCSVENEGAGGYTFGSGTRLTVV.

This clonotype was detected a few times. This chain joins TRBV5-1 and TRBJ1-1; 7 bases align to TRBD1. V lost 6 bases and J lost 2; bases outside the gene matches: 4. The CDR3 is 13 residues long. Germline V gene lookup returns CDR1 SGHRS and CDR2 YFSETQ. CDR3 coding DNA: TGCGCCAGCACAGGGGGAGGTAACACTGAAGCTTTCTTT. Protein sequence: CASTGGGNTEAFF.

The V and J genes are TRBV7-8 and TRBJ1-5; D not resolved. Trimming took 5 bases from V and 3 from J, leaving 17 bases between them. Per germline, CDR1 SGHVS and CDR2 FQNEAQ. This CDR3 spans 16 amino acids. The CDR3 bases are TGTGCCAGCAGCCCTCAGCCCCAAGTTGACAATCAGCCCCAGCATTTT. Amino acid sequence: CASSPQPQVDNQPQHF.

The chain carries TRBV28 and TRBJ2-7, with D perhaps being TRBD1 or TRBD2 (5 bases each). Trimming removed 1 base from V and 3 bases from J, with 13 bases in between. Per the germline V gene, CDR1 is MDHEN and CDR2 is SYDVKM. CDR3 length equals 15 residues. The CDR3: CASSLSLGAGYEQYF. The CDR3 nucleotides are TGTGCCAGCAGTTTATCCCTCGGGGCGGGCTACGAGCAGTACTTC.

This clonotype came up a few times. This rearrangement joins TRBV4-3 to TRBJ1-5; no clear D. Deletions cut 3 bases from V and 4 bases from J, with 7 bases between. CDR1 and CDR2 (germline): LGHNA, YSLEER. CDR3 length: 13 amino acids. CDR3 amino acids: CASSQTTNQPQHF. CDR3 coding DNA: TGCGCCAGCAGCCAGACAACAAATCAGCCCCAGCATTTT.

This clonotype was observed a few times. The V gene is TRBV7-3, the J gene TRBJ2-3; D not certain. The CDR3 runs to 12 residues. V lost 1 base, J lost 4 bases, and 3 bases lay in between. Germline V gene data show CDR1 as SGHTA and CDR2 as FQGTGA. The CDR3 coding sequence is TGTGCCAGCAGCTTAATGTCAGATACGCAGTATTTT. Protein sequence: CASSLMSDTQYF.